This T cell receptor beta chain appears in the sequencing data of a study of breast tumors, draining lymph nodes, adjacent tissues. General study findings and limits: Data only fit, rather than demonstrated, lymph node origin of most tumor T cells.

TCRdb ran MiXCR on the multiplex PCR reads and lists one entry per CDR3 protein. The table includes 150,000 to 250,000 distinct CDR3 sequences, over 25% detected once. Points on this clonotype: Its antigen remains unknown.

Breast cancer patients provided tissue from their axillary draining lymph nodes. This receptor was identified in a female donor with breast cancer. Some clones in this sample may be carry-over from other donors' samples. Input material: axillary lymph node tissue.

The chain's CDR3 is CASTLGGRQETQHF. The CDR3 coding sequence is TGTGCCAGTACCCTAGGGGGAAGGCAGGAGACCCAGCATTTT. V and J are TRBV19 and TRBJ1-5; perhaps TRBD1 as D (6 bases). Germline loops: CDR1 LNHDA, CDR2 SQIVND (reference sequence). V was pared by 7 bases and J by 11 bases, with 21 bases between. The CDR3 loop spans 14 amino acids. Complete variable domain (other parts from reference TRBV19 and TRBJ1-5): DGGITQSPKYLFRKEGQNVTLSCEQNLNHDAMYWYRQDPGQGLRLIYYSQIVNDFQKGDIAEGYSVSREKKESFPLTVTSAQKNPTAFYLCASTLGGRQETQHFGDGTRLSIL.